The clone carrying this TCR beta chain was picked up a small number of times. RNA transcripts yielded amplified TCR beta CDR3 regions. Carried out on the TCR CDR3, a first-round RT-PCR used the HTBI primer set. Via MiXCR, TCRdb re-called the multiplex PCR reads, giving one row per CDR3 protein. Of about 760,000 distinct CDR3 sequences listed, about a third were seen once; the top ten hold around 29%. Pregnant or lactating patients were excluded, as were those with uncontrolled infection or other autoimmune disease. PBMCs came from 10 ml fresh peripheral blood. The entry originates in a study of T cells in Graves' hyperthyroidism and ophthalmopathy. Across the study: Before treatment of any kind, peripheral blood was taken at initial diagnosis.

CDR3 length: 15 amino acids. Germline loops: CDR1 MNHNY, CDR2 SVGAGI (reference sequence). V lost 2 bases to trimming and J lost 1 base; unmatched junction nucleotides: 4. Sequences were obtained from blood. The TCR was taken from a woman between 40 and 50 years old with Graves' hyperthyroidism. This chain joins TRBV6-6 and TRBJ2-7; 8 nucleotides align to TRBD1. The CDR3, as DNA: TGTGCCAGCAGTTACGAGGACAGGGCTTCCTACGAGCAGTACTTC. Its protein product is CASSYEDRASYEQYF.